The clone carrying this T cell receptor beta chain was observed at least ten times. TCRdb re-called the RT-PCR reads with MiXCR, one entry per CDR3 protein. Among approximately 720,000 distinct CDR3 sequences, more than 13% were seen once, and the ten largest hold 3% to 4.5%. The CDR3 runs to 13 residues. V was cut by 2 bases and J by 5 bases, with 9 bases left in between. Looked up from germline, CDR1 is SGHAT and CDR2 is FQDESV (reference sequence). Sequencing input: memory CD4+ T cells from blood. The clonotype originates from a female donor in good health, serving as a healthy control. The genes are TRBV11-1 and TRBJ2-5; D not resolved. The CDR3 DNA reads TGTGCCAGCAGCTTACTATTTCAGGAGACCCAGTACTTC. This encodes CASSLLFQETQYF. Combining the CDR3 with reference TRBV11-1 and TRBJ2-5 gives the whole variable domain EAEVAQSPRYKITEKSQAVAFWCDPISGHATLYWYRQILGQGPELLVQFQDESVVDDSQLPKDRFSAERLKGVDSTLKIQPAELGDSAMYLCASSLLFQETQYFGPGTRLLVL.